Sequencing of this TCR beta chain was carried out in a study of control samples from healthy donors and cancer patients. Here immunoSEQ multiplex PCR was the method, and the copy in TCRdb shows in-frame clones only, minus some. The data contain some 110,000 clones, around 82% of them singletons. The germline V and J ends were trimmed by 9 bases and 3 bases, with 9 bases remaining between them. There are 13 residues in the CDR3. Germline assignment: CDR1 SNHLY and CDR2 FYNNEI. Sequenced sample: blood. This TCR derives from a woman aged 50 to 60 in good health. V and J are TRBV2 and TRBJ1-6, with D perhaps TRBD1 (5 bases). CDR3 sequence: CASQGDYNSPLHF. DNA of the CDR3: TGTGCCAGTCAGGGCGACTATAATTCACCCCTCCACTTT. Supplemented by reference TRBV2 and TRBJ1-6, the full variable domain reads EPEVTQTPSHQVTQMGQEVILRCVPISNHLYFYWYRQILGQKVEFLVSFYNNEISEKSEIFDDQFSVERPDGSNFTLKIRSTKLEDSAMYFCASQGDYNSPLHFGNGTRLTVT.